The rows below give T cell receptor beta chains drawn from one sample of a study of T cell responses to AZD1222 COVID-19 vaccine. Using immunoSEQ multiplex PCR, the repertoire was profiled, and TCRdb retains in-frame clones only, with some absent. The sample consists of some 64,000 clones, about four fifths of them appearing once. Sequenced here: peripheral blood, sampled on day 0 of AZD1222 vaccination. These receptors all stem from an adult in good health. Both conserved end residues are part of each CDR3. The D gene is left open where the match is weak. Not all rows give a size; the values are once, few, many and, for expanded clones, a class.

TRBV7-6	TRBJ2-2	-	TRBD2	CASSFSPIAGGTGELFF	TGTGCCAGCAGCTTCTCCCCTATCGCGGGGGGGACCGGGGAGCTGTTTTTT
TRBV5-1	TRBJ1-6	-	TRBD1	CASSLGQGDSPLHF	TGCGCCAGCAGCCTCGGACAGGGAGATTCACCCCTCCACTTT
TRBV29-1	TRBJ1-1	once	-	CSGTTNTEAFF	TGCAGCGGAACGACGAACACTGAAGCTTTCTTT
TRBV27	TRBJ2-7	-	-	CASSVLPRGGLLYEQYF	TGTGCCAGCAGTGTTCTCCCTCGCGGGGGCTTACTCTACGAGCAGTACTTC
TRBV10-2	TRBJ1-1	-	-	CASSYSGRPNTEAFF	TGCGCCAGCAGTTATTCGGGACGGCCGAACACTGAAGCTTTCTTT
TRBV7-2	TRBJ2-1	-	-	CASSLVVLGQGSYNEQFF	TGTGCCAGCAGCTTAGTAGTGTTGGGGCAGGGTTCATACAATGAGCAGTTCTTC
TRBV6-5	TRBJ1-3	-	TRBD1	CASSLGQGSVGNTIYF	TGTGCCAGCAGTTTGGGACAGGGATCTGTTGGAAACACCATATATTTT
TRBV12-3/TRBV12-4	TRBJ2-7	-	TRBD2	CAVGTSGYEQYF	TGTGCCGTAGGGACTAGCGGCTACGAGCAGTACTTC
TRBV5-5	TRBJ1-4	-	-	CASSLLASRGFPEKLFF	TGTGCCAGCAGCCTACTGGCAAGCCGGGGGTTTCCGGAAAAACTGTTTTTT
TRBV5-1	TRBJ2-3	-	-	CASSRLGRVGTDTQYF	TGCGCCAGCAGCCGACTCGGCAGAGTCGGCACAGATACGCAGTATTTT
TRBV7-8	TRBJ2-4	-	TRBD2	CASSSLPGLAGGLAKNIQYF	TGTGCCAGCAGCTCCCTCCCGGGACTAGCGGGGGGACTAGCCAAAAACATTCAGTACTTC
TRBV28	TRBJ1-3	-	-	CASSFTGFGGNTIYF	TGTGCCAGCAGTTTCACAGGGTTTGGTGGAAACACCATATATTTT
TRBV10-3	TRBJ2-2	-	TRBD1	CAISPGTANTGELFF	TGTGCCATCAGCCCTGGGACAGCGAACACCGGGGAGCTGTTTTTT
TRBV24-1	TRBJ1-5	-	-	CATSDLLRGFQPQHF	TGTGCCACCAGTGATTTGCTCAGGGGTTTCCAGCCCCAGCATTTT
TRBV5-4	TRBJ2-6	-	TRBD1	CASSPGTGVSGANVLTF	TGTGCCAGCAGTCCCGGGACAGGGGTGTCGGGGGCCAACGTCCTGACTTTC
TRBV6-5	TRBJ2-2	-	TRBD1	CASRRQGSGTGELFF	TGTGCCAGCAGGAGACAGGGATCCGGCACCGGGGAGCTGTTTTTT
TRBV6-5	TRBJ1-2	few	-	CASSYGIGGGYTF	TGTGCCAGCAGTTACGGGATCGGAGGCGGCTACACCTTC
TRBV5-4	TRBJ1-3	once	-	CASSLTGTSGNTIYF	TGTGCCAGCAGCTTGACCGGGACCTCTGGAAACACCATATATTTT
TRBV4-1	TRBJ1-1	once	-	CASSHGLLGAFF	TGCGCCAGCAGCCACGGTCTCTTAGGTGCTTTCTTT
TRBV3-1/TRBV3-2	TRBJ1-5	-	-	CASSQDLRNNQPQHF	TGTGCCAGCAGCCAAGATTTGCGAAACAATCAGCCCCAGCATTTT
TRBV6-5	TRBJ1-2	-	-	CASSYSRAGNYGYTF	TGTGCCAGCAGTTACTCGCGAGCCGGCAACTATGGCTACACCTTC
TRBV7-6	TRBJ2-2	-	-	CASSPGTGELFF	TGTGCCAGCAGCCCAGGAACCGGGGAGCTGTTTTTT
TRBV5-1	TRBJ2-1	-	-	CASSPGEGQTSYNEQFF	TGCGCCAGCAGCCCCGGTGAGGGGCAAACCTCCTACAATGAGCAGTTCTTC
TRBV5-1	TRBJ1-2	-	TRBD1	CASSATGDFTHGYTF	TGCGCCAGCAGCGCAACAGGGGACTTCACTCATGGCTACACCTTC
TRBV5-1	TRBJ2-1	-	-	CASSPTDSFYNEQFF	TGCGCCAGCAGCCCCACCGACAGTTTCTACAATGAGCAGTTCTTC
TRBV7-7	TRBJ1-3	few	-	CASSLGPPSSGNTIYF	TGTGCCAGCAGCTTAGGGCCACCGAGCTCTGGAAACACCATATATTTT
TRBV7-8	TRBJ1-2	-	-	CASSAQSGARGGYTF	TGTGCCAGCAGCGCACAGTCCGGGGCCAGGGGTGGCTACACCTTC
TRBV2	TRBJ1-5	-	-	CASSQAGLSNQPQHF	TGTGCCAGCAGTCAGGCGGGGCTTAGCAATCAGCCCCAGCATTTT
TRBV4-3	TRBJ2-1	-	-	CASSQESGRVGNEQFF	TGCGCCAGCAGCCAAGAATCCGGCAGGGTGGGCAATGAGCAGTTCTTC
TRBV6-6	TRBJ1-5	-	-	CASRHAGGNQPQHF	TGTGCCAGCAGACACGCGGGGGGCAATCAGCCCCAGCATTTT
TRBV28	TRBJ1-2	once	-	CASRGRQIYGYTF	TGTGCCAGCAGGGGTCGACAGATCTATGGCTACACCTTC
TRBV7-2	TRBJ2-1	-	-	CASSLAGGAYNEQFF	TGTGCCAGCAGCTTAGCAGGGGGTGCCTACAATGAGCAGTTCTTC
TRBV5-1	TRBJ2-3	-	-	CASSLITGTDTQYF	TGCGCCAGCAGCTTAATTACCGGCACAGATACGCAGTATTTT
TRBV21-1	TRBJ2-1	-	-	CASSKEVVRDRDNEQFF	TGTGCCAGCAGCAAAGAGGTGGTTAGGGACAGAGACAATGAGCAGTTCTTC
TRBV12-3/TRBV12-4	TRBJ2-3	-	-	CASSRGDTQYF	TGTGCCAGCAGCCGTGGGGATACGCAGTATTTT
TRBV21-1	TRBJ1-4	-	-	CASSKRGPNNEKLFF	TGTGCCAGCAGCAAACGGGGACCGAATAATGAAAAACTGTTTTTT
TRBV7-9	TRBJ2-3	-	-	CASSLVQFNRVILNTQYF	TGTGCCAGCAGCTTAGTGCAGTTTAACAGGGTAATTTTAAATACGCAGTATTTT
TRBV19	TRBJ1-2	-	-	CASSNGGVAGYTF	TGTGCCAGTAGTAATGGAGGGGTGGCTGGCTACACCTTC
TRBV7-2	TRBJ2-5	-	TRBD2	CASGEGLGGTQYF	TGTGCCAGCGGCGAGGGACTAGGGGGGACCCAGTACTTC
TRBV18	TRBJ1-4	-	-	CASSPTGFRIATNEKLFF	TGTGCCAGCTCGCCAACAGGGTTTCGGATAGCAACTAATGAAAAACTGTTTTTT
TRBV30	TRBJ2-1	-	TRBD1	CAWSVGHRGEQFF	TGTGCCTGGAGTGTGGGCCACAGGGGTGAGCAGTTCTTC
TRBV6-5	TRBJ2-7	-	-	CASGRSSDEQYF	TGTGCCAGCGGTAGGAGCTCGGACGAGCAGTACTTC
TRBV7-9	TRBJ1-2	-	-	CASSLSPILGYYGYTF	TGTGCCAGCAGCTTATCCCCGATCCTCGGGTACTATGGCTACACCTTC
TRBV4-1	TRBJ2-1	-	-	CASSQGSLYNEQFF	TGCGCCAGCAGCCAAGGTAGTCTTTACAATGAGCAGTTCTTC
TRBV5-6	TRBJ1-3	-	-	CASSLSVRQGTGNTIYF	TGTGCCAGCAGCTTAAGTGTACGGCAGGGGACTGGAAACACCATATATTTT
TRBV29-1	TRBJ1-1	-	-	CSVHLMTENTEAFF	TGCAGCGTCCACCTAATGACAGAGAACACTGAAGCTTTCTTT
TRBV5-1	TRBJ1-2	-	TRBD1	CASNPGQGANYGYTF	TGCGCCAGCAACCCCGGACAGGGGGCCAACTATGGCTACACCTTC